The text below deals with one T cell receptor (beta chain). TCRdb's copy holds only in-frame clones and misses some; the assay was immunoSEQ multiplex PCR. The sample has about 91,000 clones, around four fifths seen once. The data derive from a study of OX40 agonist ivuxolimab in advanced cancers. The CDR3 length is 15 residues. V trimming: 1 base; J trimming: 2 bases; junction bases outside the gene matches: 2. In germline, CDR1 is SGHTA, CDR2 FQGTGA. The receptor comes from an adult with an advanced solid tumor such as melanoma, head and neck, liver or kidney cancer. Sequencing was performed on CD4+ or CD8+ T cells sorted from blood, taken in a trial of the OX40 agonist ivuxolimab. The rearrangement joins TRBV7-3 to TRBJ2-3; the match to TRBD2 covers 8 bases. DNA for the CDR3: TGTGCCAGCAGCTTAAGCGGGGGGATCACAGATACGCAGTATTTT. This gives the protein CASSLSGGITDTQYF.